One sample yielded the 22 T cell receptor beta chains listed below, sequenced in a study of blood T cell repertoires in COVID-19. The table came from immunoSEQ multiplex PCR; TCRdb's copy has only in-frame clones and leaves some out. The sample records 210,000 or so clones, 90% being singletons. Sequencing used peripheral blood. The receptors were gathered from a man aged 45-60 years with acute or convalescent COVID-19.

The CDR3 here is CASRSSDSAANEQFF. CDR3 DNA: TGTGCCAGTAGATCTAGCGATTCAGCGGCCAATGAGCAGTTCTTC. This rearrangement joins TRBV19 to TRBJ2-1; D is perhaps TRBD2 (6 bases). Germline values: CDR1 LNHDA, CDR2 SQIVND (reference sequence). The V end lost 6 bases, the J end lost 6 bases, and 18 bases lay between the germline ends. This CDR3 region has 15 residues.

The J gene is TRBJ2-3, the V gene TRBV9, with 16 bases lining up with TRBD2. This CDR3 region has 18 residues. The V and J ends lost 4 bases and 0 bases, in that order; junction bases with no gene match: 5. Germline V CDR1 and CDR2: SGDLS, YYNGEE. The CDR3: CASSLGTSGGASTDTQYF. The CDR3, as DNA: TGTGCCAGCAGCCTAGGGACTAGCGGGGGGGCGAGCACAGATACGCAGTATTTT.

CDR3 sequence reads: CASGPANTDTQYF. The CDR3 DNA reads TGTGCTAGTGGCCCCGCGAATACAGATACGCAGTATTTT. V is TRBV12-5 and J is TRBJ2-3; D ambiguous. CDR1 LGHNT and CDR2 FRNRAP come from the germline V gene. This CDR3 is built from 13 residues. The germline V and J ends were trimmed by 6 bases and 3 bases, with 10 bases remaining between them. Together with reference TRBV12-5 and TRBJ2-3, the CDR3 gives the full variable domain: DARVTQTPRHKVTEMGQEVTMRCQPILGHNTVFWYRQTMMQGLELLAYFRNRAPLDDSGMPKDRFSAEMPDATLATLKIQPSEPRDSAVYFCASGPANTDTQYFGPGTRLTVL.

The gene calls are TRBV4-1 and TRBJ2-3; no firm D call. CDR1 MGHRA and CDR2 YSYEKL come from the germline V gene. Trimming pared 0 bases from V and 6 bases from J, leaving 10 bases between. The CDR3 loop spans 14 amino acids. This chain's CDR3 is CASSQEMVRDTQYF. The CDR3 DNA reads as TGCGCCAGCAGCCAAGAAATGGTGAGGGATACGCAGTATTTT.

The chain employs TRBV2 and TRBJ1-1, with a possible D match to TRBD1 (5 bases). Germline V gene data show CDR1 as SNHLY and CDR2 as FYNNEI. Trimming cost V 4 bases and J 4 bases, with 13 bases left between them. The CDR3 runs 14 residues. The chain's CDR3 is CASSGVPGRTEAFF. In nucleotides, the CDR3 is TGTGCCAGCAGTGGGGTCCCAGGGCGCACTGAAGCTTTCTTT.

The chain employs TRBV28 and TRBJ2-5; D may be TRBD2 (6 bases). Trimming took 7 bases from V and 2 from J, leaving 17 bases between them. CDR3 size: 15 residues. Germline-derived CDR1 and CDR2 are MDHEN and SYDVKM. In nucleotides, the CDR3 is TGTGCCAGCACCGGAAGCGGGCAGGGTCAAGAGACCCAGTACTTC. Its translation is CASTGSGQGQETQYF.

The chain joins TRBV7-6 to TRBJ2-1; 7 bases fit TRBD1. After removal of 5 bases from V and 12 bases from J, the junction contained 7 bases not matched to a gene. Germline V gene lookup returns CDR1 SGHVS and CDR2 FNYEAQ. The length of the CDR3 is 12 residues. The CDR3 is CASSPRQGAQFF. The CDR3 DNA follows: TGTGCCAGCAGCCCCCGACAGGGTGCGCAGTTCTTC.

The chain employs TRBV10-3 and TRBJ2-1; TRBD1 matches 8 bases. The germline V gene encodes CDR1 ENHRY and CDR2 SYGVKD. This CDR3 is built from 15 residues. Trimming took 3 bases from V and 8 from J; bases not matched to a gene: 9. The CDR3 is CAISEGLTGVYEQFF. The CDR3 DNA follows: TGTGCCATCAGTGAAGGATTGACAGGGGTTTATGAGCAGTTCTTC.

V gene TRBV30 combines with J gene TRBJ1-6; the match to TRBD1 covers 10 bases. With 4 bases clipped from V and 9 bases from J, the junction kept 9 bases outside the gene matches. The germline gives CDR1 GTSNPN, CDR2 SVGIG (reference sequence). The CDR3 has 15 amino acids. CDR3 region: CAWKTWDRGFSPLHF. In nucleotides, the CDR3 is TGTGCCTGGAAGACGTGGGACAGGGGATTTTCACCCCTCCACTTT.

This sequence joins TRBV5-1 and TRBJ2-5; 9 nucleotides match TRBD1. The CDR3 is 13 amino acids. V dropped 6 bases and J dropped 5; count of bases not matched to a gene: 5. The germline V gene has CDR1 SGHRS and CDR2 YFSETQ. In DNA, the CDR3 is TGCGCCAGCAAGGGACAGGGCGGGGAGACCCAGTACTTC. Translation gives CASKGQGGETQYF.

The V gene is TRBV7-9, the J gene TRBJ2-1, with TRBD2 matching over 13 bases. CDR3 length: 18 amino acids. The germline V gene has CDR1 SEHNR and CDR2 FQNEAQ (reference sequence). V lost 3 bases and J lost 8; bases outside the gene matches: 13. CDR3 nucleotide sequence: TGTGCCAGCAGCTTTGCCCTTGGGACTAGCGGGACCCCCCATGAGCAGTTCTTC. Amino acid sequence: CASSFALGTSGTPHEQFF.

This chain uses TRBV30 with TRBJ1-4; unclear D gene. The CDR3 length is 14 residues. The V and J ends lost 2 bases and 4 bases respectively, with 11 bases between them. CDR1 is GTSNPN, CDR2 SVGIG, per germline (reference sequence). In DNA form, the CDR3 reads TGTGCCTGGAGTAGGAGGAGTCATAATGAAAAACTGTTTTTT. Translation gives CAWSRRSHNEKLFF.

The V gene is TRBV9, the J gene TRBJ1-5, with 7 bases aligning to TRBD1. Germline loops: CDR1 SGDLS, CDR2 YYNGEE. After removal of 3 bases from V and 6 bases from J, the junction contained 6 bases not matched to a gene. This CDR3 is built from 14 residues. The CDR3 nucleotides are TGTGCCAGCAGCGCACATCAGGGGGTTCAGCCCCAGCATTTT. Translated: CASSAHQGVQPQHF.

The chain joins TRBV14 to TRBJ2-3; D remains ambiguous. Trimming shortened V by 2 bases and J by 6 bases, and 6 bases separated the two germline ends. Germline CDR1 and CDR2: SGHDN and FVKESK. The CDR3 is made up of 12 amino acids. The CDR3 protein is CASSQLRDTQYF. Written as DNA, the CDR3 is TGTGCCAGCAGCCAACTCCGGGATACGCAGTATTTT.

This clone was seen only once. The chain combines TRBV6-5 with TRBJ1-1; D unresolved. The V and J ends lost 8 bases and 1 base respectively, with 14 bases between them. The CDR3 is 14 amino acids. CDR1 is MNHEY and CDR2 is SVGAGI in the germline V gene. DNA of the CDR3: TGTGCCAGCGAGGATGTACGGTGGAACACTGAAGCTTTCTTT. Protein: CASEDVRWNTEAFF.

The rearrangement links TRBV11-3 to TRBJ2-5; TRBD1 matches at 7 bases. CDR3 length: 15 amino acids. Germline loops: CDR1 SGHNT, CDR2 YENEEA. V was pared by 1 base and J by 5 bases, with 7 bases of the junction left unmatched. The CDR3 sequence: CASSLGQGKLETQYF. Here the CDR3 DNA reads TGTGCCAGCAGCTTAGGACAGGGAAAATTGGAGACCCAGTACTTC.

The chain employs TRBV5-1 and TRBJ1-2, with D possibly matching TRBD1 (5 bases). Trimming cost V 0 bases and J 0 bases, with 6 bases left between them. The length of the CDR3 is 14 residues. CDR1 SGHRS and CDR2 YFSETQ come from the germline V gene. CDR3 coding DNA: TGCGCCAGCAGCTTGGGGACAACTAACTATGGCTACACCTTC. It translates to CASSLGTTNYGYTF.

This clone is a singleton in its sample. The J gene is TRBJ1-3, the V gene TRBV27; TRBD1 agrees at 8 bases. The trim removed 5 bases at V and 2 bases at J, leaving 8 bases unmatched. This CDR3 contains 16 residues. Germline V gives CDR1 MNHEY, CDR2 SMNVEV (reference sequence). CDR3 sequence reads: CASSPGQGRAGNTIYF. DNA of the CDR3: TGTGCCAGCAGTCCTGGACAGGGTAGGGCTGGAAACACCATATATTTT.

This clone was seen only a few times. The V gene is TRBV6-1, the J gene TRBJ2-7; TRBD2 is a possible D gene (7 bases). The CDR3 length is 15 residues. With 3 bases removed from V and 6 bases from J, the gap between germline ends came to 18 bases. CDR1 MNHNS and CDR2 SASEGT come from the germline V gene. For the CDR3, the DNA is TGTGCCAGCAGTGACAACGCGGGAAGGGGGGGCGAGCAGTACTTC. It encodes CASSDNAGRGGEQYF.

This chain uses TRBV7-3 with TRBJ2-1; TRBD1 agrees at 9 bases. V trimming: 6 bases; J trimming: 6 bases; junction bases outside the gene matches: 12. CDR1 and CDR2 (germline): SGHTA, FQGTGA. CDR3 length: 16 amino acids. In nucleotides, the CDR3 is TGTGCCAGCAGTTCAACCGGGACAGGGTATATCAATGAGCAGTTCTTC. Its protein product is CASSSTGTGYINEQFF.

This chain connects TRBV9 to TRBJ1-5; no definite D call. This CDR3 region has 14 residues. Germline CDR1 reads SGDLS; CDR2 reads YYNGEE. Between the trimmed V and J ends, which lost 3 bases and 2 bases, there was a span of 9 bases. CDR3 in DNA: TGTGCCAGCAGCGAGGGAGGCCGCAATCAGCCCCAGCATTTT. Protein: CASSEGGRNQPQHF.

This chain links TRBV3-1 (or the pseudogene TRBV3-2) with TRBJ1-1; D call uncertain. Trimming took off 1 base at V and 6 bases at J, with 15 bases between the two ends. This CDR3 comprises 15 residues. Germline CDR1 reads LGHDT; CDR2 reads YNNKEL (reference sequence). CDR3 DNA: TGTGCCAGCAGCCAAGGCCGGGGATTAAGGCCTGAAGCTTTCTTT. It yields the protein CASSQGRGLRPEAFF.